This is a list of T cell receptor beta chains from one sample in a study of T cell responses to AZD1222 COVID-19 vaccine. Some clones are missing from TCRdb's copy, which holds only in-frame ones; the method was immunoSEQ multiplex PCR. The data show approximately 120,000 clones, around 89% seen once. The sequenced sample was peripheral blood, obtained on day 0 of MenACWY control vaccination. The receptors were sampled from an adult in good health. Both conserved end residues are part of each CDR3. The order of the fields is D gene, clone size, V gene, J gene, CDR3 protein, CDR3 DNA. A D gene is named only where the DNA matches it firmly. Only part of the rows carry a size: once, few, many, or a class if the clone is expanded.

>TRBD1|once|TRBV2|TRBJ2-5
CASSSRTGGTETQYF
TGTGCCAGCAGTTCAAGGACAGGGGGTACGGAGACCCAGTACTTC
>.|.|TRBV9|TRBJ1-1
CASSVSGGTNTEAFF
TGTGCCAGCAGCGTCTCAGGAGGAACGAACACTGAAGCTTTCTTT
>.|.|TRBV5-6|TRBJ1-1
CASSPGGVNRNTEAFF
TGTGCCAGCAGCCCCGGGGGGGTCAATAGGAACACTGAAGCTTTCTTT
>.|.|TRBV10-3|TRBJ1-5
CAISPVSNQPQHF
TGTGCCATCAGCCCAGTGAGCAATCAGCCCCAGCATTTT
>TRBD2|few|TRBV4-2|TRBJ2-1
CASSQAGTSGSNEQFF
TGTGCCAGCAGCCAAGCCGGGACTAGCGGGAGTAATGAGCAGTTCTTC
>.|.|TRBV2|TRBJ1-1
CASSQQGGTEAFF
TGTGCCAGCAGTCAACAGGGAGGCACTGAAGCTTTCTTT
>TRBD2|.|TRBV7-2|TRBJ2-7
CASSPRKGTSGRSLYEQYF
TGTGCCAGCAGCCCACGGAAAGGGACTAGCGGGAGATCTCTCTACGAGCAGTACTTC
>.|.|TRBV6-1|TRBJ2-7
CASSEMVGGASYEQYF
TGTGCCAGCAGTGAAATGGTAGGGGGGGCTTCCTACGAGCAGTACTTC
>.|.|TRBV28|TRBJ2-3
CASSLRLVSGTDTQYF
TGTGCCAGCAGCCTAAGACTAGTTTCTGGCACAGATACGCAGTATTTT
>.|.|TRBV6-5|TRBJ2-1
CASSSDQPGNEQFF
TGTGCCAGCAGTTCAGACCAACCCGGGAATGAGCAGTTCTTC
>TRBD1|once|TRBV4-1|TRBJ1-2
CASSQLGQGGNYGYTF
TGCGCCAGCAGCCAATTAGGACAGGGAGGGAACTATGGCTACACCTTC
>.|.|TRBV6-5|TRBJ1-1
CASSYSLADEAFF
TGTGCCAGCAGTTACTCGCTTGCAGATGAAGCTTTCTTT
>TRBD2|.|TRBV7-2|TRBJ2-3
CASSVGLAVTDTQYF
TGTGCCAGCAGCGTGGGACTAGCGGTCACAGATACGCAGTATTTT
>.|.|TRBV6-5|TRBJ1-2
CASSPTGGLGYGYTF
TGTGCCAGCAGTCCAACGGGGGGGTTGGGCTATGGCTACACCTTC
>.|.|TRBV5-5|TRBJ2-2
CASSPRRMTNVATGELFF
TGTGCCAGCAGCCCCCGAAGAATGACTAATGTGGCCACCGGGGAGCTGTTTTTT
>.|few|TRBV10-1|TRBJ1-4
CASQGTFNEKLFF
TGCGCCAGCCAGGGGACTTTTAATGAAAAACTGTTTTTT
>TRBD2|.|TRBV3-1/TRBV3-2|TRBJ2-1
CASSQDTTSGTYNEQFF
TGTGCCAGCAGCCAAGATACAACTAGCGGCACCTACAATGAGCAGTTCTTC
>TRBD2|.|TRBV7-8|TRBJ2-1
CASSPSGAGGPKNEQFF
TGTGCCAGCAGCCCGTCCGGCGCGGGAGGGCCGAAAAATGAGCAGTTCTTC
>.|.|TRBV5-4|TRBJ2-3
CASSLLGTYTDTQYF
TGTGCCAGCAGCTTGCTCGGAACCTACACAGATACGCAGTATTTT
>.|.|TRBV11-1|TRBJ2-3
CASSQNTDTQYF
TGTGCCAGCAGCCAAAACACAGATACGCAGTATTTT
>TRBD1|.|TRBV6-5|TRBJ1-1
CASRPGQGANTEAFF
TGTGCCAGCAGACCGGGACAGGGGGCGAACACTGAAGCTTTCTTT
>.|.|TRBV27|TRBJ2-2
CASSSAVWNTGELFF
TGTGCCAGCAGTTCCGCCGTCTGGAATACCGGGGAGCTGTTTTTT
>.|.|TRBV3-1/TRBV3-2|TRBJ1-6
CASSFPSAGLGSNSPLHF
TGTGCCAGCAGCTTCCCCTCCGCCGGACTAGGCTCGAATTCACCCCTCCACTTT
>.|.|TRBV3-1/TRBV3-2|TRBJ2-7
CASSQGVPAPYEQYF
TGTGCCAGCAGCCAAGGAGTTCCAGCCCCCTACGAGCAGTACTTC
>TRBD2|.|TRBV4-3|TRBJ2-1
CASSPGLAGEYNEQFF
TGCGCCAGCAGCCCCGGACTAGCGGGGGAGTACAATGAGCAGTTCTTC
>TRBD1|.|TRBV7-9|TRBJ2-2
CASRSTGGNTGELFF
TGTGCCAGCAGGTCGACAGGGGGCAACACCGGGGAGCTGTTTTTT
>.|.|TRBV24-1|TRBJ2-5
CATSDLSSDQETQYF
TGTGCCACCAGTGATTTATCAAGCGACCAAGAGACCCAGTACTTC
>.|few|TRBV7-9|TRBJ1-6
CASSPGRISNSPLHF
TGTGCCAGCAGCCCCGGACGGATTTCAAATTCACCCCTCCACTTT
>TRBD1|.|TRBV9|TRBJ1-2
CASTRDRESGYTF
TGTGCCAGCACCAGGGACAGGGAGTCTGGCTACACCTTC
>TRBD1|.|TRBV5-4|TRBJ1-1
CASSRGQQRHPIMNTEAFF
TGTGCCAGCAGCCGGGGACAGCAAAGGCACCCTATTATGAACACTGAAGCTTTCTTT
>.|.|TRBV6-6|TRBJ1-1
CASSSAVGPEAFF
TGTGCCAGCAGTTCAGCAGTAGGTCCTGAAGCTTTCTTT
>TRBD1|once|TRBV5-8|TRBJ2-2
CASSLGVGQGLTGELFF
TGTGCCAGCAGCTTGGGAGTGGGACAGGGGCTCACCGGGGAGCTGTTTTTT
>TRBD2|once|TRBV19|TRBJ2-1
CASTRLGGGSRDEQFF
TGTGCCAGTACCCGTTTGGGAGGCGGGAGTAGGGATGAGCAGTTCTTC
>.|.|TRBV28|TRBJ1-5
CASRSWEQGNQPQHF
TGTGCCAGCCGGTCCTGGGAACAGGGCAATCAGCCCCAGCATTTT
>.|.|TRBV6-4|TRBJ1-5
CASSVNSGTNQPQHF
TGTGCCAGCAGTGTGAACAGCGGAACCAATCAGCCCCAGCATTTT
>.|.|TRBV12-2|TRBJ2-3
CASPNRGRRADTQYF
TGTGCAAGCCCCAATCGGGGGCGTAGGGCAGATACGCAGTATTTT
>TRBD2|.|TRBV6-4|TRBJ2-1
CASSDSIRASGRNEQFF
TGTGCCAGCAGTGACTCGATTAGGGCTAGCGGGAGAAATGAGCAGTTCTTC
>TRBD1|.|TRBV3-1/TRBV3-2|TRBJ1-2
CASSPTTGGSGYTF
TGTGCCAGCAGCCCGACCACAGGGGGCTCTGGCTACACCTTC
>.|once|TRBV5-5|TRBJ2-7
CASSLTRRVNEQYF
TGTGCCAGCAGCTTGACACGCAGGGTCAACGAGCAGTACTTC
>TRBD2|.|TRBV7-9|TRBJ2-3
CASSLGLAGEDTQYF
TGTGCCAGCAGCTTGGGACTAGCGGGAGAAGATACGCAGTATTTT
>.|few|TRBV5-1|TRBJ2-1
CASSLGVGVDEQFF
TGCGCCAGCAGCTTGGGCGTAGGGGTCGATGAGCAGTTCTTC
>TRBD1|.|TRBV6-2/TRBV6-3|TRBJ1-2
CASSYGGWDRLKDGYTF
TGTGCCAGCAGTTACGGCGGATGGGACAGACTTAAGGATGGCTACACCTTC
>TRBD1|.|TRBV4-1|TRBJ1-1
CASSPGGQGFDTEAFF
TGCGCCAGCAGCCCCGGAGGACAGGGGTTTGACACTGAAGCTTTCTTT
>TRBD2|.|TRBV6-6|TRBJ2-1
CASRPGLAGVNEQFF
TGTGCCAGCAGGCCGGGACTAGCGGGAGTGAATGAGCAGTTCTTC
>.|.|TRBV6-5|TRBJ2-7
CASNKGSSYEQYF
TGTGCCAGCAACAAGGGTTCCTCCTACGAGCAGTACTTC
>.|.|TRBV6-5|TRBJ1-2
CASSYPSGQNYGYTF
TGTGCCAGCAGTTACCCTTCCGGACAGAACTATGGCTACACCTTC
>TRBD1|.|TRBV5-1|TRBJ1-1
CASSSLTGMNTEAFF
TGCGCCAGCAGCTCCCTGACAGGGATGAACACTGAAGCTTTCTTT
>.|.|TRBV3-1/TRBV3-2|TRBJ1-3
CASSPDSGRAGNTIYF
TGTGCCAGCAGCCCGGATTCAGGACGTGCTGGAAACACCATATATTTT
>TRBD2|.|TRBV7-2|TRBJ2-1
CASSPIAGPGGNEQFF
TGTGCCAGCAGCCCAATAGCGGGCCCTGGGGGGAATGAGCAGTTCTTC
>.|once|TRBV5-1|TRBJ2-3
CASSLAVSPDTQYF
TGCGCCAGCAGCTTGGCGGTTAGCCCGGATACGCAGTATTTT
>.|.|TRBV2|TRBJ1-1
CASSGQYEAFF
TGTGCCAGCAGTGGACAGTATGAAGCTTTCTTT
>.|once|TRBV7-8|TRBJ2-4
CASSLGGDTRDIQYF
TGTGCCAGCAGCTTGGGTGGGGACACCAGGGACATTCAGTACTTC
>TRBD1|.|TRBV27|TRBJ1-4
CASGRQGNEKLFF
TGTGCCAGCGGAAGACAGGGAAATGAAAAACTGTTTTTT
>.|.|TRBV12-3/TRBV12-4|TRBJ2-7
CASSFTVNEQYF
TGTGCCAGCAGTTTCACGGTCAACGAGCAGTACTTC
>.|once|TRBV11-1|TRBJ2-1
CASSLAGTIQGGQFF
TGTGCCAGCAGCTTAGCTGGGACTATACAGGGGGGGCAGTTCTTC
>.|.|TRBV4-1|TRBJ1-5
CASSLSRLKHQPQHF
TGCGCCAGCAGTTTGAGCCGTCTGAAGCATCAGCCCCAGCATTTT